The entry that follows covers one TCR beta chain sequence. Its antigen is not known. The entry originates in a study of cytomegalovirus exposure and HLA in healthy donors. Findings and limits, study-wide: In vitro experiments confirmed that three CMV-associated chains were specific for CMV antigens.

The CDR3 contains 16 residues. The germline gives CDR1 SGHTA, CDR2 FQGTGA. Trimming cost V 4 bases and J 5 bases; bases outside gene matches: 7. 13 Jbeta primers and 60 Vbeta primers were used for the PCR. TCRdb keeps only in-frame clones here, not all; method: immunoSEQ multiplex PCR. The sample has approximately 210,000 clones; about four fifths are singletons. Material: PBMCs. V usage is TRBV7-3 and J usage is TRBJ2-5; 13 nucleotides agree with TRBD2. This receptor was identified in a woman in her 40s in good health and CMV-seronegative. The CDR3 DNA sequence: TGTGCCAGCAGCTCCGGACTAGCGGGAGAGAGTGAGACCCAGTACTTC. The encoded protein is CASSSGLAGESETQYF. Using reference TRBV7-3 and TRBJ2-5 for the parts outside the CDR3, the full variable domain is GAGVSQTPSNKVTEKGKYVELRCDPISGHTALYWYRQSLGQGPEFLIYFQGTGAADDSGLPNDRFFAVRPEGSVSTLKIQRTERGDSAVYLCASSSGLAGESETQYFGPGTRLLVL.